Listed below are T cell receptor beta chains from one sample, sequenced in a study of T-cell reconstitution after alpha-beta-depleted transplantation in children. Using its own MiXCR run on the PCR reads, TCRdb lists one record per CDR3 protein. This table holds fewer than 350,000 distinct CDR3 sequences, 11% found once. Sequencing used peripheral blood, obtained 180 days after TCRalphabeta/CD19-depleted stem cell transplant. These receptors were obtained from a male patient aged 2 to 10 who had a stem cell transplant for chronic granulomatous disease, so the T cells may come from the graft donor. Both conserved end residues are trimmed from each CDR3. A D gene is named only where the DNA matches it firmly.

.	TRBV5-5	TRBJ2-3	ASSFERGDTQY
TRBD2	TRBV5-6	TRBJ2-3	ASSLGGLVSDTQY
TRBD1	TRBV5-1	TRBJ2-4	ASRPDRGLMVQY
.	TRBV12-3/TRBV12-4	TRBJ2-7	ASSLGRGAGPTSYEQY
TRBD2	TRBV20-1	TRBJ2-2	SARKPGRANTGELF
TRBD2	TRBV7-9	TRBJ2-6	ASSLSGGSGANVLT
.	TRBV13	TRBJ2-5	ASSYREPGTQY
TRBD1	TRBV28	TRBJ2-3	ASSTGQGVTDTQY
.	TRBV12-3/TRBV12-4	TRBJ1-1	ASSLALMGQMNTEAF
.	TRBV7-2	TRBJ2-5	ASSRQKVWTQY
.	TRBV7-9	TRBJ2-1	ASSLGPGTGNEQF
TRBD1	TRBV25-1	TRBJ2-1	ASSTGTAIYNEQF
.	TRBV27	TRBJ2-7	ASSLVTNYYEQY
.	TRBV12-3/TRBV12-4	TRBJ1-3	ASSTGLGGGNTTY